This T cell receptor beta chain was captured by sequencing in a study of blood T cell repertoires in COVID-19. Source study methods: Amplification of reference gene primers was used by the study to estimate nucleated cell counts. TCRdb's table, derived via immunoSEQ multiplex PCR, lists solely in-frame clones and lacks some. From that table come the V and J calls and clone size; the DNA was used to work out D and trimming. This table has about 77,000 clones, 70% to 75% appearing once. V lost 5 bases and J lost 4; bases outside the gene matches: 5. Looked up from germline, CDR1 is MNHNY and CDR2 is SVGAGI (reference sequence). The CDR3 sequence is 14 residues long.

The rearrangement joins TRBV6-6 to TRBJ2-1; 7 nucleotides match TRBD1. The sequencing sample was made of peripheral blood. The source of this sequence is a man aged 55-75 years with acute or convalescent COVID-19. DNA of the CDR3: TGTGCCAGCAGTGACCGGGACAGATACAATGAGCAGTTCTTC. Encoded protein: CASSDRDRYNEQFF.